This T cell receptor beta chain is drawn from a study of HIV-infected patients and healthy controls. MiXCR, applied by TCRdb to the 5' RACE reads, yields one record per CDR3 protein. Of under 20,000 distinct CDR3 sequences in the sample, roughly 15% were seen once. This clonotype was picked up a small number of times. Trimming removed 2 bases from V and 3 bases from J, with 7 bases in between. Germline values: CDR1 SGHDN, CDR2 FVKESK. This CDR3 has 13 amino acids. The chain links TRBV14 to TRBJ1-2, with TRBD1 as a possible D gene (5 bases). The TCR originated in a human donor in good health. Input material: CD8+ T cells from blood. The CDR3: CASSQLGDYGYTF. CDR3 DNA: TGTGCCAGCAGCCAACTGGGGGACTATGGCTACACCTTC.